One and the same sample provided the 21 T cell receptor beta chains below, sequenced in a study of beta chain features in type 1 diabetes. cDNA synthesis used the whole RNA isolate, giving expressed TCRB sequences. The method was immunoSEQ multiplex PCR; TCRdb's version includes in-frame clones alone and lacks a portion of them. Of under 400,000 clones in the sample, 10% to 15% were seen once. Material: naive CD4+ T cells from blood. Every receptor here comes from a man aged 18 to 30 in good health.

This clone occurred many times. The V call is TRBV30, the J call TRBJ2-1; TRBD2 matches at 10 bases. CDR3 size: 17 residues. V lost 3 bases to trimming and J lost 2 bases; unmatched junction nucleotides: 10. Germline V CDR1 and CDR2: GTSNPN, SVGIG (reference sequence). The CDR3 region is CAWRSMTGLATYNEQFF. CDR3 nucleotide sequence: TGTGCCTGGAGGTCGATGACGGGACTAGCGACCTACAATGAGCAGTTCTTC. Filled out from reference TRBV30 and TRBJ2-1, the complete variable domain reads SQTIHQWPATLVQPVGSPLSLECTVEGTSNPNLYWYRQAAGRGLQLLFYSVGIGQISSEVPQNLSASRPQDRQFILSSKKLLLSDSGFYLCAWRSMTGLATYNEQFFGPGTRLTVL.

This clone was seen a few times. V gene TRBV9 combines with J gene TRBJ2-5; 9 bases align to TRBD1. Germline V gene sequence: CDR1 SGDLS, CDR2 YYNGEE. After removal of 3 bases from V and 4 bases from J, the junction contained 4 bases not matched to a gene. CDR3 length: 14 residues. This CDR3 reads CASSALTGGETQYF. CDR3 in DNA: TGTGCCAGCAGCGCCTTGACAGGGGGAGAGACCCAGTACTTC.

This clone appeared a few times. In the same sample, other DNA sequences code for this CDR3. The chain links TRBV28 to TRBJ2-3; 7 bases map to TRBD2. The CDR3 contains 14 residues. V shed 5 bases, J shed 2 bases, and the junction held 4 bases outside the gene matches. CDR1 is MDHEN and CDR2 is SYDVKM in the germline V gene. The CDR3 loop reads CASSPGGNTDTQYF. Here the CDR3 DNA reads TGTGCCAGCAGTCCCGGGGGGAACACAGATACGCAGTATTTT. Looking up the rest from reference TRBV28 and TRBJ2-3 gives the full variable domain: DVKVTQSSRYLVKRTGEKVFLECVQDMDHENMFWYRQDPGLGLRLIYFSYDVKMKEKGDIPEGYSVSREKKERFSLILESASTNQTSMYLCASSPGGNTDTQYFGPGTRLTVL.

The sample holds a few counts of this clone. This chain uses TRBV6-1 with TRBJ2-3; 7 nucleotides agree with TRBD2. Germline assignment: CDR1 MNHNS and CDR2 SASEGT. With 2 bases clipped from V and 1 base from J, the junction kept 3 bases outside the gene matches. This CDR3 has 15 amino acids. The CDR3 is CASSELSGGTDTQYF. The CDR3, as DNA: TGTGCCAGCAGTGAATTAAGCGGGGGCACAGATACGCAGTATTTT.

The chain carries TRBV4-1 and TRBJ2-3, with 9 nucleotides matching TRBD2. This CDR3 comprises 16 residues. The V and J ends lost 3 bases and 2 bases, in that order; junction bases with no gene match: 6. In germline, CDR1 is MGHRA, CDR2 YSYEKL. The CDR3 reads CASSQRLADLTDTQYF. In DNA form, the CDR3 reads TGCGCCAGCAGCCAGAGACTAGCGGACCTCACAGATACGCAGTATTTT.

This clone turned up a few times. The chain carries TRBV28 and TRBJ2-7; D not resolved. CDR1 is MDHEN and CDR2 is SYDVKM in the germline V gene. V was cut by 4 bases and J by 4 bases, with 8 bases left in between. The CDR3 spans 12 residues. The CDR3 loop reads CASSSRLYEQYF. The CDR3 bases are TGTGCCAGCAGTTCCCGACTTTACGAGCAGTACTTC.

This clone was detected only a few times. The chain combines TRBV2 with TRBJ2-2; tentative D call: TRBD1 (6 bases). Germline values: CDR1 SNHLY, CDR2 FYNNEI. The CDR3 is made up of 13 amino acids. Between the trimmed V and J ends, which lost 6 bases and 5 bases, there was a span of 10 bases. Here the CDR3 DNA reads TGTGCCAGCAGAGACAGGTTAACCGGGGAGCTGTTTTTT. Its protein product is CASRDRLTGELFF.

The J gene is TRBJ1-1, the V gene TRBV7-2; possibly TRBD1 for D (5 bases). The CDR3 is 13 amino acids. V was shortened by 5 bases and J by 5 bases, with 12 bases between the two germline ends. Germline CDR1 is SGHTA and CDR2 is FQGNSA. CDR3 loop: CASSPGGETEAFF. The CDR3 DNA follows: TGTGCCAGCAGCCCTGGGGGGGAAACTGAAGCTTTCTTT.

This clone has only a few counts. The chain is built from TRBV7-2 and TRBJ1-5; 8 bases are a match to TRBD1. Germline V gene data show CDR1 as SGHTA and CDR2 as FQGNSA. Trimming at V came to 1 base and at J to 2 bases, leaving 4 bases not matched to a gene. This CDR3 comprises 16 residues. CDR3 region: CASSLVGTGGNQPQHF. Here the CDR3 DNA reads TGTGCCAGCAGCTTAGTCGGGACAGGAGGCAATCAGCCCCAGCATTTT. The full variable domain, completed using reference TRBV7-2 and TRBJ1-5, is GAGVSQSPSNKVTEKGKDVELRCDPISGHTALYWYRQSLGQGLEFLIYFQGNSAPDKSGLPSDRFSAERTGGSVSTLTIQRTQQEDSAVYLCASSLVGTGGNQPQHFGDGTRLSIL.

In DNA form, the CDR3 reads TGTGCCAGCAGTGGATCAGGGAACCCGATTCAAGAGACCCAGTACTTC. This gives the protein CASSGSGNPIQETQYF. V is TRBV2 and J is TRBJ2-5; weak D call: TRBD1 (5 bases). V lost 4 bases and J 2 bases, leaving 17 bases between the germline ends. Germline V lookup: CDR1 SNHLY, CDR2 FYNNEI. The CDR3 runs to 16 residues.

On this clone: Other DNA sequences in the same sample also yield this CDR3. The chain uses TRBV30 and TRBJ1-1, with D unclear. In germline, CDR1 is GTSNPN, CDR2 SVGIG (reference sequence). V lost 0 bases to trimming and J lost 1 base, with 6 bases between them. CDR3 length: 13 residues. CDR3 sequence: CAWSVRQNTEAFF. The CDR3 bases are TGTGCCTGGAGTGTACGACAGAACACTGAAGCTTTCTTT.

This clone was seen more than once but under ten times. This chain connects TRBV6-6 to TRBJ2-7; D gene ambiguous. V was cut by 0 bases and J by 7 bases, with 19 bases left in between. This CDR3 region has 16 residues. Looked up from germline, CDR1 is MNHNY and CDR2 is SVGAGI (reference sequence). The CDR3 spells CASSYSIFGSRPEQYF. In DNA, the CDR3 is TGTGCCAGCAGTTACTCGATTTTCGGAAGCAGGCCGGAGCAGTACTTC.

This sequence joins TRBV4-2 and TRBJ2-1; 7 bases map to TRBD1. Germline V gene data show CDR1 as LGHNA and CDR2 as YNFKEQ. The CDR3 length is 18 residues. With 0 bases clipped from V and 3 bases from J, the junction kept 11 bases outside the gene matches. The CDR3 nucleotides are TGTGCCAGCAGCCAAGATCCGATTGTCCAGGGGGACTACAATGAGCAGTTCTTC. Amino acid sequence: CASSQDPIVQGDYNEQFF.

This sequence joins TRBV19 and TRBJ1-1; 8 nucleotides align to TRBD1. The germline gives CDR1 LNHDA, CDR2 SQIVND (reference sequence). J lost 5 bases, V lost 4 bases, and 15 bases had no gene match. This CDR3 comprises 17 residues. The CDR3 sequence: CASSRGRTGWTRTEAFF. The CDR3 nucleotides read TGTGCCAGTAGTAGAGGAAGGACAGGGTGGACGAGGACTGAAGCTTTCTTT.

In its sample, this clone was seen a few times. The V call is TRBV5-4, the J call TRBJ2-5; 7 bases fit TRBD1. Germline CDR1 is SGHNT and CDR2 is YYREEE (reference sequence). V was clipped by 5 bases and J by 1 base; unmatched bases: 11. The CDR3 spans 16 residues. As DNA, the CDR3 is TGTGCCAGCAGACCCTCGACAGGGCGCACCCAAGAGACCCAGTACTTC. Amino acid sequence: CASRPSTGRTQETQYF.

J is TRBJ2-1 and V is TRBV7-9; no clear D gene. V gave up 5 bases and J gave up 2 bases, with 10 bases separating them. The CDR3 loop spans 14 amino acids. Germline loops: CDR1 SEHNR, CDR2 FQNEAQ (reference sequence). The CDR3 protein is CASSPATPYNEQFF. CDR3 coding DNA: TGTGCCAGCAGCCCCGCCACTCCCTACAATGAGCAGTTCTTC.

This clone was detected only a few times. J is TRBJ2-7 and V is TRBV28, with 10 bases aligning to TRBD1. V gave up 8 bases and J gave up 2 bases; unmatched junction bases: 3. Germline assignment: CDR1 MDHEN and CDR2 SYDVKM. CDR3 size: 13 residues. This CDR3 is CASGTGVTYEQYF. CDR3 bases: TGTGCCAGCGGGACAGGGGTCACCTACGAGCAGTACTTC.

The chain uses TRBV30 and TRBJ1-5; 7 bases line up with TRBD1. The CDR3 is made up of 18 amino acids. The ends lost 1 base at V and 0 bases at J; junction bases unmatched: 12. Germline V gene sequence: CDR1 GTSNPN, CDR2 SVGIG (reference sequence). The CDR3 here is CAWSAYRGGLYSNQPQHF. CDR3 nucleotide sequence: TGTGCCTGGAGTGCGTACAGAGGGGGCTTGTATAGCAATCAGCCCCAGCATTTT.

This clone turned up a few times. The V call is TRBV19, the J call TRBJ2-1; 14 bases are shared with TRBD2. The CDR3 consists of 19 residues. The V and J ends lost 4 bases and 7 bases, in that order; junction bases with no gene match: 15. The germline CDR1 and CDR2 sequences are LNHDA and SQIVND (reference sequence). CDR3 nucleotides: TGTGCCAGTAGTACCGGGACTAGCGGGGGACCGCGGGGTGGTAATGAGCAGTTCTTC. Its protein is CASSTGTSGGPRGGNEQFF.

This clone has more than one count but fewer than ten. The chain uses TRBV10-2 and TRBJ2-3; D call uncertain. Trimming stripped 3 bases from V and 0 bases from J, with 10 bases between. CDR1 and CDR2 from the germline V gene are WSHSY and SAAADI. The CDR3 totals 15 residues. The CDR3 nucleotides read TGCGCCAGCAGTGACCCGTCTTCGAGCACAGATACGCAGTATTTT. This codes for CASSDPSSSTDTQYF.

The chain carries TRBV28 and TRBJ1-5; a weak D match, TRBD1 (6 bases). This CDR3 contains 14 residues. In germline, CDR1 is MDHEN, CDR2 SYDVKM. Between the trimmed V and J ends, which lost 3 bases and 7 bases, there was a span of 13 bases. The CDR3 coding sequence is TGTGCCAGCAGTTTGATACAGGGCGGGCAGCCCCAGCATTTT. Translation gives CASSLIQGGQPQHF.